This TCR beta chain stems from a study of cytotoxic CD8 clonotypes in ibrutinib-treated CLL. The CDR3 contains 13 residues. Germline V lookup: CDR1 GTSNPN, CDR2 SVGIG (reference sequence). The V and J ends lost 3 bases and 4 bases respectively, with 10 bases between them. Targeted sequencing depth ranged from 1 in 200,000 to 1 in 1 million T cells. TCRdb's copy holds only in-frame clones and misses some; the assay was immunoSEQ multiplex PCR. The sample includes almost 250,000 clones, under 75% seen only once; the top ten take 15%. Study-level points and caveats: Clonality (at baseline) was higher than in age-matched healthy donors and tracked circulating CD8+ T-cell counts. Higher clonality was seen at ibrutinib response and a return toward baseline at progression.

This clone was counted a few times. The antigen is unknown. The material was PBMCs, obtained after 24 months of ibrutinib treatment. The source is a human donor with chronic lymphocytic leukemia. V and J are TRBV30 and TRBJ1-5; tentative D call: TRBD1 (6 bases). The CDR3 region is CAWSLRGNQPQHF. The CDR3 nucleotides are TGTGCCTGGAGCCTGAGGGGGAATCAGCCCCAGCATTTT.